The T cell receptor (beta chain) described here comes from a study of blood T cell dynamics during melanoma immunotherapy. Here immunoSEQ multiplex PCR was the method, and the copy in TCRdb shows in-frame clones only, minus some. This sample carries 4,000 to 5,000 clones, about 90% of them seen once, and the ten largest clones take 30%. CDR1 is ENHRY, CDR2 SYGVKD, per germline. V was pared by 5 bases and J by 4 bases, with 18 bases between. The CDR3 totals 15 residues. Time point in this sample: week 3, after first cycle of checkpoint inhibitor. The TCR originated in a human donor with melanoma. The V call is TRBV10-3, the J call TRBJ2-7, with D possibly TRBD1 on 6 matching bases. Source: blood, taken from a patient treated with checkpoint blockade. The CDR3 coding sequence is TGTGCCATCAGTATTGCAACAGGGTCAGGTTACGAGCAGTACTTC. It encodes CAISIATGSGYEQYF.